Detailed here is one T cell receptor beta chain. No antigen is known for it. Trimming removed 2 bases from V and 5 bases from J, with 10 bases in between. There are 13 residues in the CDR3. Germline V gives CDR1 SGDLS, CDR2 YYNGEE. Template switching, a step in the protocol, added a universal primer site, and cDNA carried unique molecular identifiers. TCRdb passed the 5' RACE reads through MiXCR, listing each CDR3 protein once. The table shows under 350,000 distinct CDR3 sequences, with roughly 10% occurring only once. The data originate from a study of identical twins. Whole-study results and caveats: Cord blood beta clonotypes present at high abundance carried fewer insertions; no such pattern appeared in memory repertoires. Modelling underestimated the level of out-of-frame TCR alpha sharing observed in monozygotic twins. Not following the same donors, the study drew its conclusions from cross-sectional statistical analysis.

These data were also filed under a second study, of yellow fever vaccine responses in identical twins.

This chain links TRBV9 with TRBJ2-5; D is undetermined. This TCR was recovered from a woman younger than 35 in good health. The sequencing sample was made of CD8+ T cells sorted from blood. CDR3 sequence (DNA): TGTGCCAGCAGCGTGACGGTGGGGGAGACCCAGTACTTC. Protein sequence: CASSVTVGETQYF. The whole variable domain, filled in from reference TRBV9 and TRBJ2-5, reads DSGVTQTPKHLITATGQRVTLRCSPRSGDLSVYWYQQSLDQGLQFLIQYYNGEERAKGNILERFSAQQFPDLHSELNLSSLELGDSALYFCASSVTVGETQYFGPGTRLLVL.